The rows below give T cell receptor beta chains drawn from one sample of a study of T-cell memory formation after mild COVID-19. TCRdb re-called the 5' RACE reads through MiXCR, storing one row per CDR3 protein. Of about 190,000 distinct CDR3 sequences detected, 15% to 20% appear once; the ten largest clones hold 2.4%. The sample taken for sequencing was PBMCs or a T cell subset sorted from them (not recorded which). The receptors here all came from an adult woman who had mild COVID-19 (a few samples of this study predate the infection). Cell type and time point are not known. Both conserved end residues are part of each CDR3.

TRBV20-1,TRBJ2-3,CSANPSGIDTQYF
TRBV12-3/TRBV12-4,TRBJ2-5,CASSFGGSYQETQYF
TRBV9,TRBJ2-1,CASSVAPREKGNEQFF
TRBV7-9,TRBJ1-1,CASSSSLILNTEAFF
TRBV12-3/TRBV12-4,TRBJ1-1,CASNPLGRGANTEAFF
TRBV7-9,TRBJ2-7,CASSTRDRSYEQYF
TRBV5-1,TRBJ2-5,CASSLAPAGDRGETQYF
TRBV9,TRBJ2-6,CASSVVAGANVLTF
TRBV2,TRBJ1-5,CASSYDKGDQPQHF
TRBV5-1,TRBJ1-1,CASSLVRSPRAEAFF
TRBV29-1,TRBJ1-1,CSVVLQAKNTEAFF
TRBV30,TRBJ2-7,CAWSVWSGGNEQYF
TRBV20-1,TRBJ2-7,CSARVRGARYEQYF
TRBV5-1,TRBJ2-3,CASSPTGTGITDTQYF
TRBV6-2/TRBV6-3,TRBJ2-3,CASSQGGWNTQYF
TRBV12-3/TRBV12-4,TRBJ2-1,CASRASGGNNEQFF
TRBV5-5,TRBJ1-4,CASSASSSVAAEKLFF
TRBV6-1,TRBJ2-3,CASRLQGTDTQYF
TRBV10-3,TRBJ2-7,CAIRAAGIPYEQYF
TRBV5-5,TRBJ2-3,CASSWASTDTQYF
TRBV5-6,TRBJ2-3,CASSLAWNTQYF
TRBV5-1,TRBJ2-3,CASSLEQDTDTQYF
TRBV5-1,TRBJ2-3,CASSPLPGDTQYF
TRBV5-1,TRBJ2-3,CASRTRLADTQYF
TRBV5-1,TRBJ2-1,CASSPLRSSYNEQFF
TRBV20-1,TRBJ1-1,CSAPRGGLTNTEAFF
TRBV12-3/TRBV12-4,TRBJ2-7,CASKRGNYEQYF
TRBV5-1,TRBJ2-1,CASSEAVSYNEQFF
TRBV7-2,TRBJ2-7,CASSLAGTSRLLVYEQYF
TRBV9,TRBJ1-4,CASSVDGTDNEKLFF
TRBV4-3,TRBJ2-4,CASSQVVSGSQNIQYF
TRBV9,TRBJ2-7,CASSVVPSTATSGYSKQYF
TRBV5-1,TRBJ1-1,CASSLETGGSEAFF
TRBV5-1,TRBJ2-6,CASNTGSGANVLTF
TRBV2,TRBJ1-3,CARRGTPSEPSGNTIYF
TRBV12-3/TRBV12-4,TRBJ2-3,CASSFRRGGGFGTDTQYF
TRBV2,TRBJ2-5,CASNRVRETQYF
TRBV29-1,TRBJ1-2,CSVRPGGNGYGYTF
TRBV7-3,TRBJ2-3,CASSRGGTDTQYF
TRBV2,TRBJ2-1,CASSPGTRGNEQFF
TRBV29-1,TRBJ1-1,CSVEYGHTEAFF
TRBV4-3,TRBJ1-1,CASSQDGGWNTEAFF
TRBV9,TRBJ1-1,CASSVGGKTGDTEAFF
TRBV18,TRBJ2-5,CASSPSPDRVETQYF
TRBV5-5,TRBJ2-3,CASSPGGLAISDTQYF
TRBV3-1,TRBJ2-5,CASSQVGLRDIRRETQYF
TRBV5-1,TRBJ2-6,CASSLQQGTYSGANVLTF
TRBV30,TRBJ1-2,CAWSDGGRGYGYTF
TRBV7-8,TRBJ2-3,CASSSEGGVLLTDTQYF
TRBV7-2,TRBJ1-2,CASTEDRGPYGYTF
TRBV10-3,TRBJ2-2,CAISESGSGTGELFF
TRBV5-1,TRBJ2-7,CASSWGAVAIESYEQYF